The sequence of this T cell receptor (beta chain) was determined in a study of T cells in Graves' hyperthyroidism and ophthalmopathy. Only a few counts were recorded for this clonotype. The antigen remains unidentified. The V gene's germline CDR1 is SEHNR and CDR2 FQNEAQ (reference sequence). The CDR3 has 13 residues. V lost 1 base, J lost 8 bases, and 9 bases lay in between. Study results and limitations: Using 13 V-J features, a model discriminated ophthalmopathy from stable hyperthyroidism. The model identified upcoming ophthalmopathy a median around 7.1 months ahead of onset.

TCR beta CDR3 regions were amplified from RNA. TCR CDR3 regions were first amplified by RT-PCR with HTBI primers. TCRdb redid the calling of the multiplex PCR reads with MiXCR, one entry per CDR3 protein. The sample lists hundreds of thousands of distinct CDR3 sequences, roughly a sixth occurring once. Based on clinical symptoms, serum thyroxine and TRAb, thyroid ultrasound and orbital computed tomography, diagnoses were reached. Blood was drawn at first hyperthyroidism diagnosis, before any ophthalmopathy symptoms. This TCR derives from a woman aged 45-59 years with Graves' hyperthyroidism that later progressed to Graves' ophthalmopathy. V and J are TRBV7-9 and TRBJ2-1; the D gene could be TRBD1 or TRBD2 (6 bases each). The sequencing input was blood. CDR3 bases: TGTGCCAGCAGCTTAGTGGGGGGCTATGAGCAGTTCTTC. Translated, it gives CASSLVGGYEQFF.